This T cell receptor (beta chain) was identified during a study of regulatory T cells in long-lasting Graves disease. V shed 1 base and J shed 2 bases, with 13 bases lying between them. Germline values: CDR1 SGHDT, CDR2 YYEEEE. The CDR3 runs to 15 residues. Study findings and constraints: Lower TCR diversity was seen in persistent Graves' patients than in newly diagnosed ones. Segments TRBV28, TRBJ1-2 and TRBJ2-5 showed preferential usage in persistent disease.

Comment on this clonotype: The antigen is undetermined.

Documented time point: persistent/refractory GD, antithyroid drugs over 5 years with positive TRAb. After RNA was extracted from PBMCs, the TCR library was made from it. Guidelines of the American Thyroid Association were used to diagnose Graves' disease. Patients hailed from an endocrinology department in Xi'an, China. According to the study, TCR beta libraries were built with iRepertoire HTBI primers and CDR3-region Arm-PCR. One entry per CDR3 protein, called by TCRdb with MiXCR from the multiplex PCR reads. Of about 420,000 distinct CDR3 sequences listed, roughly a quarter were seen once; the top ten hold about a quarter.

The starting material was peripheral blood mononuclear cells (PBMCs), obtained when the disease was refractory, from a patient treated with antithyroid drugs. The chain combines TRBV5-6 with TRBJ2-7, with D uncertain. The sequence was obtained from a female donor with Graves disease. CDR3 in amino acids: CASSLLGPATYEQYF. The CDR3 nucleotides read TGTGCCAGCAGCTTGCTTGGGCCAGCAACCTACGAGCAGTACTTC.